Listed below are T cell receptor beta chains from one sample, sequenced in a study of T cells in Graves' hyperthyroidism and ophthalmopathy. TCRdb fed the multiplex PCR reads into MiXCR, producing one record per CDR3 protein. The sample includes 600,000 to 900,000 distinct CDR3 sequences, 15% to 20% of them seen just once. Material for sequencing was blood. These receptors all come from a man aged 18 to 30 with Graves' hyperthyroidism. Both conserved end residues are trimmed from each CDR3.

>TRBV25-1
ASSESPAETQY
>TRBV28
ASRTPWGDRGGNEQF
>TRBV29-1
SAPRGDSSYNEQF
>TRBV7-9
ASSSYGEAYEQY
>TRBV2
ASRAGVGRETQY
>TRBV7-9
ASSLVVRENEQY
>TRBV12-3/TRBV12-4
ASSLAFRAGSPTGELF
>TRBV12-3/TRBV12-4
ASRLTGKAEAF
>TRBV19
ASSASGRLNNEQF
>TRBV7-2
ASSLSLTGRIETQY
>TRBV30
AWSPTSSYNEQF